The 20 T cell receptor beta chains listed next were all sequenced from one sample in a study of cytomegalovirus exposure and HLA in healthy donors. PCR used 60 Vbeta primers and 13 Jbeta primers. Data came from immunoSEQ multiplex PCR; TCRdb stores just in-frame clones and leaves some out. The profile shows hundreds of thousands of clones, approximately 70% of them singletons. Sequenced material: PBMCs. The receptors here all came from a man between 35 and 55 years old in good health and CMV-seropositive.

On this clone itself: The junction departs from the called germline gene at one end, perhaps through a read error. J is TRBJ2-7 and V is TRBV7-9, with D uncertain. Germline V gives CDR1 SEHNR, CDR2 FQNEAQ (reference sequence). This CDR3 has 15 residues. This CDR3 reads CSSSLEYFPSYEQYF. Written as DNA, the CDR3 is TGTTCCAGCAGCTTAGAGTACTTTCCGTCCTACGAGCAGTACTTC.

The J gene is TRBJ2-3, the V gene TRBV5-4, with D unresolved. The germline V gene encodes CDR1 SGHNT and CDR2 YYREEE (reference sequence). The CDR3 covers 16 residues. V was shortened by 0 bases and J by 1 base, with 12 bases between the two germline ends. In nucleotides, the CDR3 is TGTGCCAGCAGCTTGGGCAGCGACTGGGGCACAGATACGCAGTATTTT. Its translation is CASSLGSDWGTDTQYF. The whole variable domain, remainder taken from reference TRBV5-4 and TRBJ2-3, is ETGVTQSPTHLIKTRGQQVTLRCSSQSGHNTVSWYQQALGQGPQFIFQYYREEENGRGNFPPRFSGLQFPNYSSELNVNALELDDSALYLCASSLGSDWGTDTQYFGPGTRLTVL.

The table lists this clone with a count of one. This rearrangement joins TRBV28 to TRBJ1-3, with D tentatively TRBD1 (5 bases). The V end was cut by 8 bases, the J end by 1 base, with 9 bases between. Germline CDR1 is MDHEN and CDR2 is SYDVKM. The CDR3 contains 13 residues. CDR3 sequence reads: CASDDSSGNTIYF. DNA for the CDR3: TGTGCCAGCGACGACAGTTCTGGAAACACCATATATTTT.

The rearrangement uses TRBV5-1 and TRBJ2-3; D gene unclear. There are 12 residues in the CDR3. V lost 2 bases and J 2 bases, leaving 3 bases between the germline ends. From germline, CDR1 is SGHRS and CDR2 YFSETQ. This CDR3 is CASSFNTDTQYF. CDR3 coding DNA: TGCGCCAGCAGCTTCAACACAGATACGCAGTATTTT.

The rearrangement uses TRBV7-6 and TRBJ2-5; tentatively, D is TRBD2 (6 bases). The V end lost 3 bases, the J end lost 2 bases, and 19 bases lay between the germline ends. The germline CDR1 and CDR2 sequences are SGHVS and FNYEAQ. The CDR3 is made up of 17 amino acids. CDR3 coding DNA: TGTGCCAGCAGCTTGGGGCGTCTGGGGAGGAGGCAAGAGACCCAGTACTTC. Protein: CASSLGRLGRRQETQYF.

This clone was seen more than once but under ten times. DNA of the CDR3: TGTGCCAGCAGCCCGAACTTAGGGAGTGCTGGCTACACCTTC. It translates to CASSPNLGSAGYTF. The rearrangement joins TRBV5-6 to TRBJ1-2; no clear D gene. The CDR3 contains 14 residues. Deletions cut 4 bases from V and 7 bases from J, with 17 bases between. CDR1 and CDR2 (germline): SGHDT, YYEEEE.

The J gene is TRBJ2-7, the V gene TRBV11-2; D remains ambiguous. The germline CDR1 and CDR2 sequences are SGHAT and FQNNGV. The CDR3 length is 13 residues. V was cut by 6 bases and J by 5 bases, with 14 bases left in between. This chain's CDR3 is CASSPGLGDEQYF. The CDR3 region has the DNA TGTGCCAGCAGTCCGGGTCTCGGAGACGAGCAGTACTTC.

The chain is built from TRBV5-4 and TRBJ1-5; TRBD1 matches 8 bases. Germline V gives CDR1 SGHNT, CDR2 YYREEE (reference sequence). The CDR3 extends over 15 amino acids. V lost 1 base, J lost 6 bases, and 6 bases stayed unmatched. The DNA for the CDR3 is TGTGCCAGCAGCTTGCAGGGGGCGGAAACTCAGCCCCAGCATTTT. Translated, it gives CASSLQGAETQPQHF.

The chain combines TRBV11-2 with TRBJ2-7; no reliable D call. With 1 base removed from V and 3 bases from J, the gap between germline ends came to 4 bases. Germline CDR1 is SGHAT and CDR2 is FQNNGV. This CDR3 is 12 amino acids long. CDR3 protein: CASSLGLYEQYF. Here the CDR3 DNA reads TGTGCCAGCAGCTTAGGACTCTACGAGCAGTACTTC.

J is TRBJ2-3 and V is TRBV4-3; 12 bases agree with TRBD2. Trimming at V came to 3 bases and at J to 3 bases, leaving 7 bases not matched to a gene. CDR1 is LGHNA and CDR2 is YSLEER in the germline V gene. The CDR3 covers 17 residues. As DNA, the CDR3 is TGCGCCAGCAGCCACGGACTAGCGGGGTCGGAAACAGATACGCAGTATTTT. It yields the protein CASSHGLAGSETDTQYF.

The chain couples TRBV14 to TRBJ2-3; weak D call: TRBD2 (6 bases). Germline CDR1 reads SGHDN; CDR2 reads FVKESK. This CDR3 region has 16 residues. Trimming removed 0 bases at V and 2 bases at J, with 12 bases between. This chain's CDR3 is CASSQEGGTYTDTQYF. CDR3 nucleotides: TGTGCCAGCAGCCAAGAGGGCGGGACCTACACAGATACGCAGTATTTT.

The gene calls are TRBV18 and TRBJ1-1; D is unclear. Germline V gene lookup returns CDR1 KGHSH and CDR2 LQKENI. The CDR3 covers 13 residues. Trimming pared 6 bases from V and 5 bases from J, leaving 13 bases between. CDR3 in amino acids: CASSLSGVTEAFF. In nucleotides, the CDR3 is TGTGCCAGCTCGCTTAGCGGAGTAACTGAAGCTTTCTTT.

Comments on this clone: Other DNA sequences within the sample encode an identical CDR3. DNA for the CDR3: TGTGCCAGCAGCCGGGGGGATACGCAGTATTTT. Amino acids: CASSRGDTQYF. The chain couples TRBV9 to TRBJ2-3, with TRBD2 as a possible D gene (6 bases). Germline assignment: CDR1 SGDLS and CDR2 YYNGEE. V lost 4 bases to trimming and J lost 6 bases, with 6 bases between them. The CDR3 is 11 residues long.

The CDR3 DNA is TGCGCCAGCAGCTCATCCGACAGGGGCGGCTACACCTTC. Residues: CASSSSDRGGYTF. The chain employs TRBV5-1 and TRBJ1-2; 8 bases map to TRBD1. CDR1 and CDR2 (germline): SGHRS, YFSETQ. The V segment lost 3 bases and the J segment 8 bases; nucleotides outside the gene matches: 6. CDR3 size: 13 residues.

The genes are TRBV28 and TRBJ2-5, with 7 bases matching TRBD1. The V segment lost 11 bases and the J segment 2 bases; nucleotides outside the gene matches: 8. Germline assignment: CDR1 MDHEN and CDR2 SYDVKM. The CDR3 covers 13 residues. The CDR3 loop is CAHRTGGQETQYF. As DNA, the CDR3 is TGTGCCCACAGGACAGGAGGACAAGAGACCCAGTACTTC.

This rearrangement joins TRBV6-1 to TRBJ2-1; TRBD2 matches 12 bases. The V gene end was trimmed by 3 bases and the J gene end by 5 bases; junction bases not matched to a gene: 5. Per the germline V gene, CDR1 is MNHNS and CDR2 is SASEGT. The CDR3 is 16 amino acids. The CDR3 DNA reads as TGTGCCAGCAGTGAGCCCCGACTAGCGGGGGACAATGAGCAGTTCTTC. Its translation is CASSEPRLAGDNEQFF.

The chain is built from TRBV27 and TRBJ1-1; no clear D gene. V lost 3 bases, J lost 4 bases, and 9 bases lay in between. The CDR3 extends over 13 amino acids. The V gene's germline CDR1 is MNHEY and CDR2 SMNVEV (reference sequence). The CDR3 nucleotides read TGTGCCAGCAGTTTGTTGGGAGGCACTGAAGCTTTCTTT. Its translation: CASSLLGGTEAFF.

This clone was observed a handful of times. V usage is TRBV19 and J usage is TRBJ1-2; D is perhaps TRBD1 (6 bases). Germline V gene data show CDR1 as LNHDA and CDR2 as SQIVND (reference sequence). The V end lost 1 base, the J end lost 3 bases, and 12 bases lay between the germline ends. The CDR3 runs 15 residues. CDR3 amino acids: CASSIVAQGHYGYTF. The DNA of the CDR3 is TGTGCCAGTAGTATAGTTGCACAGGGTCACTATGGCTACACCTTC.

The V call is TRBV5-5, the J call TRBJ1-5, with D unresolved. This CDR3 region has 15 residues. V was clipped by 0 bases and J by 1 base, with 8 bases between them. The germline V gene encodes CDR1 SGHKS and CDR2 YYEKEE (reference sequence). The CDR3 DNA is TGTGCCAGCAGCTTGGATCCGGTCAGCAATCAGCCCCAGCATTTT. This encodes CASSLDPVSNQPQHF. Full variable domain (missing parts from reference TRBV5-5 and TRBJ1-5): DAGVTQSPTHLIKTRGQQVTLRCSPISGHKSVSWYQQVLGQGPQFIFQYYEKEERGRGNFPDRFSARQFPNYSSELNVNALLLGDSALYLCASSLDPVSNQPQHFGDGTRLSIL.

This clone turned up a few times. This chain joins TRBV19 and TRBJ2-7, with TRBD1 identical over 8 bases. This CDR3 is 14 amino acids long. V shed 7 bases and J 6 bases; nucleotides not matched to a gene: 11. Per the germline V gene, CDR1 is LNHDA and CDR2 is SQIVND (reference sequence). CDR3 protein: CASTQQGAQGEQYF. In nucleotides, the CDR3 is TGTGCCAGTACCCAGCAGGGGGCCCAGGGCGAGCAGTACTTC.